This T cell receptor (beta chain) was recorded in a study of blood T cells in healthy people across ages. Study-wide findings and caveats: Expanded clonotype changes were possibly confounded by unknown donor CMV status. As age increased, TCR beta diversity per million T cells fell in a roughly linear fashion. Diversity estimated from one million T cells was considered an underestimate.

Next came a second PCR, run for about 6 to 12 cycles, which used a sample-barcoded 5' primer along with a J-beta primer mix. MiXCR, run by TCRdb on the 5' RACE reads, gives a single entry per CDR3 protein. This sample has 650,000 to 1,000,000 distinct CDR3 sequences, with under 40% found just once. Every sample had a minimum of 6.5 million PBMCs isolated. Only a few counts were recorded for this clonotype. Its antigen remains unidentified. The CDR3 totals 17 residues. From germline, CDR1 is LGHNA and CDR2 YSLEER. The junction had 13 bases not matched to a gene; V was cut back by 1 base and J by 6 bases.

Sequencing used blood. The clonotype comes from a young man in good health. V gene TRBV4-3 combines with J gene TRBJ1-2; 8 positions match TRBD1. CDR3 sequence: CASSQGAWVDRADGYTF. Written as DNA, the CDR3 is TGCGCCAGCAGCCAAGGGGCTTGGGTGGACAGGGCGGATGGCTACACCTTC.